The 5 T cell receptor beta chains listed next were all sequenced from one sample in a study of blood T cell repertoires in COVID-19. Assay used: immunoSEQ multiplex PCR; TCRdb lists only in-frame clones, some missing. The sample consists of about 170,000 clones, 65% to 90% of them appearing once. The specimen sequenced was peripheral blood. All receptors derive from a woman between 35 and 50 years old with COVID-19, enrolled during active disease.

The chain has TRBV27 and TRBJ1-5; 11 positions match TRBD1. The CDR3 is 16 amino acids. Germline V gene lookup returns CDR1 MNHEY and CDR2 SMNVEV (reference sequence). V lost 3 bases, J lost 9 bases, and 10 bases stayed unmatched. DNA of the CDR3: TGTGCCAGCAGTTTTCGGACAGGGGGCGGGTTTGCGCCCCAGCATTTT. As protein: CASSFRTGGGFAPQHF.

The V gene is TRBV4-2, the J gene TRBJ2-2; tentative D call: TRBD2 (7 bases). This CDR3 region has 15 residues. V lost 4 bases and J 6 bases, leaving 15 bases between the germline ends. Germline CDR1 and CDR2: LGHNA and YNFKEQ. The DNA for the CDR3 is TGTGCCAGCAGCCTTCGGGGGGCATCCGCCGGGGAGCTGTTTTTT. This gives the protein CASSLRGASAGELFF.

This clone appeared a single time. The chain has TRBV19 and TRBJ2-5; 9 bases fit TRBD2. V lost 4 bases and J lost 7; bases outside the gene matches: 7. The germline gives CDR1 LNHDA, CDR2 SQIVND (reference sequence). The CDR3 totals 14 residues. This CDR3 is CASSTLAGTSTQYF. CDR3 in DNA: TGTGCCAGTAGTACGCTAGCGGGGACGTCGACCCAGTACTTC.

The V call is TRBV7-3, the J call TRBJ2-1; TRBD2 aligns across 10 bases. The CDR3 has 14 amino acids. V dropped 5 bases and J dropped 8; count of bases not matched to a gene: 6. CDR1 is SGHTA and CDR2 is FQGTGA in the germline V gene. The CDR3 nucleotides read TGTGCCAGCAGCCCGAGGCTAGCGGGAGATGAGCAGTTCTTC. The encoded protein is CASSPRLAGDEQFF. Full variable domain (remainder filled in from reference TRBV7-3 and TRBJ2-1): GAGVSQTPSNKVTEKGKYVELRCDPISGHTALYWYRQSLGQGPEFLIYFQGTGAADDSGLPNDRFFAVRPEGSVSTLKIQRTERGDSAVYLCASSPRLAGDEQFFGPGTRLTVL.

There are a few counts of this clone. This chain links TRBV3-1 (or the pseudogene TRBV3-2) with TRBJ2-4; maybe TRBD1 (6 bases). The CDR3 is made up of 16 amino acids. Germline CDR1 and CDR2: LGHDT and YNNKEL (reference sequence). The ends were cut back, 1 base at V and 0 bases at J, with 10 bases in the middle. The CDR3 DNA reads TGTGCCAGCAGCCAAGCCGGGACATTAGCCAAAAACATTCAGTACTTC. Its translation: CASSQAGTLAKNIQYF.